The source of this T cell receptor beta chain is a study of T-cell memory formation after mild COVID-19. Findings and limits, study-wide: Shrinking CD4+ clones were chiefly CM and EM; CD8+ ones were chiefly EMRA.

From the 5' RACE reads, TCRdb called clonotypes with MiXCR, one entry per CDR3 protein. The sample contains about 350,000 distinct CDR3 sequences, under 15% of which appear only once. Details on this clonotype: Its antigen is not identified.

CDR1 MNHEY and CDR2 SVGAGI come from the germline V gene. Trimming left V 0 bases short and J 1 base short, with 9 bases between. The CDR3 totals 15 residues. Sequencing was carried out using PBMCs or a T cell subset sorted from them (not recorded which). The gene calls are TRBV6-5 and TRBJ1-1; D might be TRBD1 (5 bases). The clonotype originates from a man in his late teens or twenties who had mild COVID-19 (a few samples of this study predate the infection). Cell type and time point are not known. In nucleotides, the CDR3 is TGTGCCAGCAGTTACTCGATGGGGGGGAACACTGAAGCTTTCTTT. This codes for CASSYSMGGNTEAFF.